These 11 T cell receptor beta chains were all obtained from the same sample, sequenced in a study of regulatory T cells in long-lasting Graves disease. Sequencing libraries for TCR beta were prepared with iRepertoire HTBI primers and Arm-PCR of CDR3 regions. TCRdb independently ran MiXCR on the multiplex PCR reads; one entry per CDR3 protein. The repertoire holds a few hundred thousand distinct CDR3 sequences, with around a fifth as singletons. Time point specified: persistent/refractory GD, antithyroid drugs over 5 years with positive TRAb. Scientists built the TCR library using RNA that was extracted from PBMCs. The material was peripheral blood mononuclear cells (PBMCs), obtained when the disease was refractory, from a patient treated with antithyroid drugs. The receptors shown here come from a female donor with Graves disease.

This clonotype has only a few counts. The chain couples TRBV5-4 to TRBJ1-1, with 9 bases that match TRBD1. The V segment lost 4 bases and the J segment 7 bases; nucleotides outside the gene matches: 8. The CDR3 is 14 residues long. Germline V gene lookup returns CDR1 SGHNT and CDR2 YYREEE (reference sequence). The CDR3: CASSRTGENNEAFF. CDR3 nucleotide sequence: TGTGCCAGCAGCCGGACAGGGGAAAATAATGAAGCTTTCTTT.

This chain joins TRBV9 and TRBJ2-2, with D perhaps given as TRBD1 or TRBD2 (5 bases each). The V gene lost 0 bases and the J gene lost 7 bases, with 13 bases spanning the gap. The CDR3 length is 15 residues. From germline, CDR1 is SGDLS and CDR2 YYNGEE. The CDR3 coding sequence is TGTGCCAGCAGCGTAGGGGGACGCGGGCTCGGGGAGCTGTTTTTT. Its protein is CASSVGGRGLGELFF.

This clonotype was picked up a small number of times. One end of the junction is discordant with germline, which a read error may explain. This rearrangement joins TRBV29-1 to TRBJ2-6; D uncertain. From germline, CDR1 is SQVTM and CDR2 ANQGSEA. This CDR3 has 14 residues. The CDR3 bases are TGCAGCGTTAAAGAGATCTCTGGGGCCAACGTCCTGACTTTC. Amino acids: CSVKEISGANVLTF.

This clonotype has only a few counts. The chain combines TRBV7-9 with TRBJ1-2; D is uncertain. The CDR3 covers 14 residues. The germline CDR1 and CDR2 sequences are SEHNR and FQNEAQ (reference sequence). The V gene lost 0 bases and the J gene lost 3 bases, with 8 bases spanning the gap. The CDR3 sequence: CASSLAQSDYGYTF. In nucleotides, the CDR3 is TGTGCCAGCAGCTTAGCCCAGTCAGACTATGGCTACACCTTC.

The table lists this clonotype with many counts. The genes are TRBV14 and TRBJ1-4, with no clear D. V was cut by 0 bases and J by 8 bases, with 10 bases left in between. Germline V lookup: CDR1 SGHDN, CDR2 FVKESK. The length of the CDR3 is 14 residues. The CDR3 loop reads CASSQDLREEKLFF. CDR3 coding DNA: TGTGCCAGCAGCCAAGACTTACGGGAGGAAAAACTGTTTTTT.

This clonotype has at least ten counts. This chain joins TRBV11-2 and TRBJ1-2, with D unclear. Trimming took off 1 base at V and 4 bases at J, with 10 bases between the two ends. Germline V lookup: CDR1 SGHAT, CDR2 FQNNGV. The CDR3 is 14 amino acids. This chain's CDR3 is CASSLGAGLYGYTF. DNA of the CDR3: TGTGCCAGCAGCTTAGGGGCAGGCCTCTATGGCTACACCTTC.

This clonotype was recorded at least ten times. The rearrangement joins TRBV10-3 to TRBJ1-6; a possible D gene is TRBD1 (5 bases). CDR3 length: 13 amino acids. V was pared by 6 bases and J by 7 bases, with 10 bases between. Per germline, CDR1 ENHRY and CDR2 SYGVKD. CDR3 residues: CAIRDKWNSPLHF. The CDR3 DNA reads as TGTGCCATCAGGGACAAGTGGAATTCACCCCTCCACTTT.

The chain links TRBV5-1 to TRBJ2-2, with 7 positions matching TRBD1. Germline V CDR1 and CDR2: SGHRS, YFSETQ. The V segment lost 7 bases and the J segment 6 bases; nucleotides outside the gene matches: 12. The CDR3 is 15 amino acids. Written as DNA, the CDR3 is TGCGCCAGCGGCCTCAGCGGACAGGCCGCCGGGGAGCTGTTTTTT. Protein product: CASGLSGQAAGELFF.

This rearrangement joins TRBV6-1 to TRBJ2-2, with 7 bases identical to TRBD2. The CDR3 is 15 residues long. Germline V gene sequence: CDR1 MNHNS, CDR2 SASEGT. With V trimmed by 8 bases and J by 1 base, 7 bases remained unmatched. For the CDR3, the DNA is TGTGCCAGCTCTGGGCTAGCGGTGAACACCGGGGAGCTGTTTTTT. This sequence encodes CASSGLAVNTGELFF.

The genes are TRBV3-1 and TRBJ2-3; D ambiguous. Germline CDR1 and CDR2: LGHDT and YNNKEL (reference sequence). The V end lost 4 bases, the J end lost 4 bases, and 12 bases lay between the germline ends. CDR3 length: 14 amino acids. CDR3 residues: CASSPRNVADTQYF. In DNA form, the CDR3 reads TGTGCCAGCAGCCCGCGCAATGTGGCAGATACGCAGTATTTT.

With regard to this clonotype: A much larger clone is a single base away; this may be a read error. The rearrangement joins TRBV28 to TRBJ1-1, with D unclear. Germline V CDR1 and CDR2: MDHEN, SYDVKM. V was clipped by 8 bases and J by 6 bases, with 22 bases between them. There are 15 residues in the CDR3. The CDR3 sequence is CASGLSVGIPSEAFF. CDR3 sequence (DNA): TGTGCCAGCGGCCTATCGGTGGGGATTCCCTCTGAAGCTTTCTTT.